Sequencing of this TCR beta chain was carried out in a study of shared clonotypes between healthy human individuals. Study information: Three CD4 naive, three CD4 memory, two CD8 naive and one CD8 memory plate were used per donor.

Deep-level settings were used for running the assay. Clones were read by immunoSEQ multiplex PCR, and TCRdb kept only the in-frame ones, dropping some. The sample consists of about 2.1 million clones, 93% of them appearing once. CDR3 length: 15 amino acids. V lost 1 base and J lost 5, with 15 bases in between. Germline CDR1 reads SGHNT; CDR2 reads YYREEE (reference sequence). Terminally differentiated effector memory CD45RA+ cells were excluded by CCR7 positive selection of CD45RO-negative cells. The chain links TRBV5-4 to TRBJ2-5; weak D call: TRBD2 (6 bases). Sequenced material: naive CD8+ T cells from PBMCs. The receptor comes from a man aged 18 to 30 in good health. Some clones in this sample may be carry-over from other donors' samples. The CDR3 DNA reads as TGTGCCAGCAGCTTGCGGGTGGGAGGCAGGGAGACCCAGTACTTC. Translation gives CASSLRVGGRETQYF.